These 13 T cell receptor beta chains share one sample of origin, sequenced in a study of control samples from healthy donors and cancer patients. This table comes from immunoSEQ multiplex PCR, and its TCRdb copy is limited to in-frame clones, with some not included. Here the sample spans 100,000 to 150,000 clones, 85% to 95% being singletons. Sequenced: PBMCs. All receptors come from a man of 80 years or more with head and neck cancer.

The chain has TRBV5-4 and TRBJ2-7; perhaps TRBD2 as D (5 bases). Germline lookup yields CDR1 SGHNT and CDR2 YYREEE (reference sequence). Trimming removed 4 bases from V and 3 bases from J, with 11 bases in between. This CDR3 contains 13 residues. CDR3 bases: TGTGCCAGCAGCCGACCGGGGTTCTACGAGCAGTACTTC. Protein product: CASSRPGFYEQYF.

The chain recombines TRBV6-5 with TRBJ2-7, with 13 bases that match TRBD2. V lost 0 bases and J lost 5; bases outside the gene matches: 1. There are 15 residues in the CDR3. The germline gives CDR1 MNHEY, CDR2 SVGAGI. The CDR3 reads CASSYSGLAGNEQYF. CDR3 sequence (DNA): TGTGCCAGCAGTTACTCGGGACTAGCGGGAAACGAGCAGTACTTC.

This chain connects TRBV3-1 (or the pseudogene TRBV3-2) to TRBJ2-1; TRBD1 matches at 10 bases. This CDR3 comprises 21 residues. The ends lost 7 bases at V and 4 bases at J; junction bases unmatched: 25. Germline loops: CDR1 LGHDT, CDR2 YNNKEL (reference sequence). CDR3 protein: CASTVPRDRGPPPDLYNEQFF. CDR3 DNA sequence: TGTGCCAGCACCGTACCCCGGGACAGGGGCCCACCCCCTGACTTATACAATGAGCAGTTCTTC.

This chain connects TRBV30 to TRBJ2-7, with a possible D match to TRBD1 (7 bases). CDR1 and CDR2 (germline): GTSNPN, SVGIG (reference sequence). The CDR3 sequence is 13 residues long. The ends were cut back, 4 bases at V and 2 bases at J, with 12 bases in the middle. CDR3 loop: CAWTRGVAYEQYF. As DNA, the CDR3 is TGTGCCTGGACCAGGGGGGTAGCCTACGAGCAGTACTTC.

The chain employs TRBV4-3 and TRBJ2-5; D may be TRBD1 or TRBD2 (5 bases each). V gave up 5 bases and J gave up 5 bases, with 18 bases separating them. This CDR3 contains 15 residues. Germline lookup yields CDR1 LGHNA and CDR2 YSLEER. The CDR3: CASSIGTSPPETQYF. The CDR3 nucleotides read TGCGCCAGCAGCATCGGGACGTCCCCTCCCGAGACCCAGTACTTC.

The chain couples TRBV7-2 to TRBJ1-1; D may be TRBD1 (5 bases). The V gene lost 3 bases and the J gene lost 4 bases, with 12 bases spanning the gap. The germline V gene encodes CDR1 SGHTA and CDR2 FQGNSA. This CDR3 spans 14 amino acids. CDR3 in amino acids: CASSFGRAVTEAFF. The CDR3 coding sequence is TGTGCCAGCAGCTTTGGCAGGGCGGTCACTGAAGCTTTCTTT. Complete variable domain (other parts from reference TRBV7-2 and TRBJ1-1): GAGVSQSPSNKVTEKGKDVELRCDPISGHTALYWYRQSLGQGLEFLIYFQGNSAPDKSGLPSDRFSAERTGGSVSTLTIQRTQQEDSAVYLCASSFGRAVTEAFFGQGTRLTVV.

The V gene is TRBV2, the J gene TRBJ1-1; the D gene is possibly TRBD1 (5 bases). The V gene's germline CDR1 is SNHLY and CDR2 FYNNEI. CDR3 length: 14 amino acids. V lost 5 bases to trimming and J lost 1 base, with 11 bases between them. The CDR3 DNA is TGTGCCAGCAGTCTTGGGGGGGGGAACACTGAAGCTTTCTTT. Protein sequence: CASSLGGGNTEAFF.

The chain couples TRBV11-1 to TRBJ2-3; no definite D call. CDR3 length: 13 residues. Germline V gene sequence: CDR1 SGHAT, CDR2 FQDESV (reference sequence). Trimming removed 2 bases at V and 6 bases at J, with 9 bases between. In DNA, the CDR3 is TGTGCCAGCAGCTTATTTGGGTTGGATACGCAGTATTTT. Translated, it gives CASSLFGLDTQYF.

The chain has TRBV19 and TRBJ1-5; D possibly corresponds to TRBD1 (5 bases). Germline V gene sequence: CDR1 LNHDA, CDR2 SQIVND (reference sequence). This CDR3 has 18 residues. Trimming pared 3 bases from V and 2 bases from J, leaving 20 bases between. The CDR3 spells CASSMDTFRDFGNQPQHF. The CDR3 coding sequence is TGTGCCAGTAGTATGGACACTTTCAGGGATTTTGGCAATCAGCCCCAGCATTTT.

The V call is TRBV6-6, the J call TRBJ1-2; possibly TRBD1 for D (6 bases). The V gene's germline CDR1 is MNHNY and CDR2 SVGAGI (reference sequence). The CDR3 extends over 13 amino acids. The V gene lost 6 bases and the J gene lost 7 bases, with 15 bases spanning the gap. CDR3 in DNA: TGTGCCAGCAGCCCCGCAGGGGTGAGTGGCTACACCTTC. Translation: CASSPAGVSGYTF.

The rearrangement uses TRBV15 and TRBJ2-7; perhaps TRBD2 as D (6 bases). The ends were cut back, 1 base at V and 2 bases at J, with 9 bases in the middle. CDR3 length equals 14 residues. CDR1 LNHNV and CDR2 YYDKDF come from the germline V gene (reference sequence). The CDR3 loop is CATSRAGAPYEQYF. In DNA, the CDR3 is TGTGCCACCAGCAGAGCGGGAGCCCCCTACGAGCAGTACTTC.

The gene calls are TRBV20-1 and TRBJ1-3, with D uncertain. The CDR3 has 11 residues. Germline values: CDR1 DFQATT, CDR2 SNEGSKA (reference sequence). Trimming removed 7 bases from V and 5 bases from J, with 9 bases in between. CDR3 sequence: CSVALRNTIYF. In nucleotides, the CDR3 is TGCAGTGTAGCCCTTAGAAACACCATATATTTT.

In its sample, this clone was seen a few times. The chain is built from TRBV10-3 and TRBJ1-3; no clear D gene. Germline CDR1 reads ENHRY; CDR2 reads SYGVKD. The CDR3 length is 16 residues. The ends were cut back, 0 bases at V and 0 bases at J, with 9 bases in the middle. The CDR3 region is CAISESMVSSGNTIYF. The DNA for the CDR3 is TGTGCCATCAGTGAGTCGATGGTGAGCTCTGGAAACACCATATATTTT.